Presented here are 31 T cell receptor beta chains from one specimen sequenced in a study of shared clonotypes between healthy human individuals. Profiled with immunoSEQ multiplex PCR; TCRdb holds only in-frame clones, not every one. Of 1.5 million to 2.5 million clones in the sample, approximately 95% were seen once. The naive CD8 fraction comprised CD45RO-negative cells positively selected for CCR7 and excluded terminally differentiated effector memory CD45RA+ cells. Input material: naive CD8+ T cells sorted from blood. These receptors all come from a man between 18 and 35 years old in good health.

The chain combines TRBV5-4 with TRBJ2-7; D is perhaps TRBD2 (6 bases). The germline V gene encodes CDR1 SGHNT and CDR2 YYREEE (reference sequence). This CDR3 spans 14 amino acids. The germline V and J ends were trimmed by 1 base and 3 bases, with 11 bases remaining between them. The CDR3 is CASSLRDLSYEQYF. The CDR3 DNA sequence: TGTGCCAGCAGCTTGCGGGACTTAAGCTACGAGCAGTACTTC. The full variable domain, with the rest looked up from reference TRBV5-4 and TRBJ2-7, is ETGVTQSPTHLIKTRGQQVTLRCSSQSGHNTVSWYQQALGQGPQFIFQYYREEENGRGNFPPRFSGLQFPNYSSELNVNALELDDSALYLCASSLRDLSYEQYFGPGTRLTVT.

This clone appeared a single time. The chain has TRBV29-1 and TRBJ2-1; D perhaps matches TRBD2 (6 bases). Germline CDR1 reads SQVTM; CDR2 reads ANQGSEA. The germline V and J ends were trimmed by 0 bases and 3 bases, with 12 bases remaining between them. The CDR3 extends over 15 amino acids. The CDR3 protein is CSVEDANGSYNEQFF. The CDR3 DNA reads TGCAGCGTTGAAGATGCAAACGGGAGCTACAATGAGCAGTTCTTC.

The chain carries TRBV15 and TRBJ2-5, with D perhaps TRBD1 or TRBD2 (5 bases each). The CDR3 has 15 residues. The germline V and J ends were trimmed by 3 bases and 1 base, with 12 bases remaining between them. Germline V gives CDR1 LNHNV, CDR2 YYDKDF (reference sequence). DNA of the CDR3: TGTGCCACCAGCAGTGACCGAGGGGCCCAAGAGACCCAGTACTTC. This codes for CATSSDRGAQETQYF.

The chain uses TRBV27 and TRBJ1-2; D unresolved. CDR3 length: 12 residues. Looked up from germline, CDR1 is MNHEY and CDR2 is SMNVEV (reference sequence). Between the trimmed V and J ends, which lost 8 bases and 8 bases, there was a span of 15 bases. CDR3 sequence (DNA): TGTGCCAGCTCCCCCGACAAACAAGGCTACACCTTC. This translates into CASSPDKQGYTF.

The CDR3: CAARGGPDTQYF. CDR3 bases: TGTGCCGCGAGAGGGGGCCCAGATACGCAGTATTTT. J is TRBJ2-3 and V is TRBV7-9; 7 bases map to TRBD1. Germline V gene data show CDR1 as SEHNR and CDR2 as FQNEAQ (reference sequence). V lost 11 bases to trimming and J lost 4 bases; unmatched junction nucleotides: 6. CDR3 length equals 12 residues.

This rearrangement joins TRBV9 to TRBJ2-1; D not resolved. Trimming removed 0 bases at V and 6 bases at J, with 13 bases between. The CDR3 spans 15 residues. The germline gives CDR1 SGDLS, CDR2 YYNGEE. CDR3 amino acids: CASSVDEELANEQFF. The CDR3, as DNA: TGTGCCAGCAGCGTAGATGAGGAGTTGGCCAATGAGCAGTTCTTC.

The J gene is TRBJ2-7, the V gene TRBV6-5; no reliable D call. This CDR3 has 15 amino acids. Germline CDR1 MNHEY, CDR2 SVGAGI. Trimming stripped 2 bases from V and 2 bases from J, with 13 bases between. The CDR3 loop is CASSYPGRHPYEQYF. The CDR3 DNA follows: TGTGCCAGCAGTTACCCCGGGCGACATCCCTACGAGCAGTACTTC.

This chain uses TRBV2 with TRBJ1-1, with 7 bases aligning to TRBD1. The CDR3 runs to 16 residues. V lost 0 bases and J lost 3; bases outside the gene matches: 7. Germline V gene data show CDR1 as SNHLY and CDR2 as FYNNEI. CDR3 in DNA: TGTGCCAGCAGTGAAGCGGAGGACAGGAGCTACACTGAAGCTTTCTTT. This codes for CASSEAEDRSYTEAFF.

With regard to this clone: The sample carries other DNA sequences with the same CDR3. V usage is TRBV4-1 and J usage is TRBJ2-7; unclear D gene. V lost 1 base and J lost 3, with 7 bases in between. Germline V gene lookup returns CDR1 MGHRA and CDR2 YSYEKL. CDR3 length equals 13 residues. The CDR3 is CASSQGLNYEQYF. The CDR3 nucleotides are TGCGCCAGCAGCCAAGGGCTAAACTACGAGCAGTACTTC.

This clone was counted once. The chain combines TRBV27 with TRBJ2-1, with a tentative D call TRBD2 (5 bases). Per the germline V gene, CDR1 is MNHEY and CDR2 is SMNVEV (reference sequence). The ends were cut back, 4 bases at V and 1 base at J, with 14 bases in the middle. The CDR3 runs to 16 residues. The CDR3 DNA follows: TGTGCCAGCAGTTCCCCCGGACTTGAATCCTACAATGAGCAGTTCTTC. This encodes CASSSPGLESYNEQFF.

The chain has TRBV28 and TRBJ2-1; 8 bases line up with TRBD2. The germline V gene has CDR1 MDHEN and CDR2 SYDVKM. V was pared by 9 bases and J by 9 bases, with 10 bases of the junction left unmatched. CDR3 size: 13 residues. The DNA for the CDR3 is TGTGCCAGTTCAGCGGGGGAGAGTGGTGAGCAGTTCTTC. Its translation: CASSAGESGEQFF.

The chain carries TRBV5-1 and TRBJ2-7; TRBD2 matches at 7 bases. Losses at the gene ends were 3 bases for V and 3 bases for J; bases not matched to a gene: 9. The germline V gene encodes CDR1 SGHRS and CDR2 YFSETQ. The CDR3 runs 15 residues. The CDR3 DNA sequence: TGCGCCAGCAGCTCGGAAACTTGGGGGGGCTACGAGCAGTACTTC. Translation: CASSSETWGGYEQYF.

The chain joins TRBV5-6 to TRBJ2-7; no reliable D call. CDR1 is SGHDT, CDR2 YYEEEE, per germline. V was cut by 3 bases and J by 1 base, with 11 bases left in between. The CDR3 is 14 amino acids. As DNA, the CDR3 is TGTGCCAGCAGCTCCACGACCTCTTCCTACGAGCAGTACTTC. This gives the protein CASSSTTSSYEQYF.

Notes on this clone: Distinct nucleotide sequences in the sample also encode this CDR3. V usage is TRBV5-6 and J usage is TRBJ2-3; TRBD2 matches 12 bases. The V and J ends lost 2 bases and 1 base, in that order; junction bases with no gene match: 2. This CDR3 spans 16 amino acids. Per germline, CDR1 SGHDT and CDR2 YYEEEE. The CDR3 bases are TGTGCCAGCAGCTTAAGACTAGCGGGGGGCACAGATACGCAGTATTTT. It translates to CASSLRLAGGTDTQYF.

The chain recombines TRBV10-3 with TRBJ1-3; D is ambiguous. The CDR3 totals 14 residues. The germline gives CDR1 ENHRY, CDR2 SYGVKD. V lost 4 bases to trimming and J lost 0 bases, with 7 bases between them. For the CDR3, the DNA is TGTGCCATCAGTGCGGACGGCTCTGGAAACACCATATATTTT. Protein: CAISADGSGNTIYF.

The gene calls are TRBV7-9 and TRBJ2-3; D gene unclear. The CDR3 is made up of 12 amino acids. V lost 2 bases to trimming and J lost 6 bases, with 6 bases between them. Germline V gene lookup returns CDR1 SEHNR and CDR2 FQNEAQ (reference sequence). CDR3 DNA: TGTGCCAGCAGCTTATACGAGGATACGCAGTATTTT. Translation gives CASSLYEDTQYF.

The chain joins TRBV15 to TRBJ2-1; 9 nucleotides align to TRBD2. Germline loops: CDR1 LNHNV, CDR2 YYDKDF (reference sequence). This CDR3 is 16 amino acids long. Trimming took 1 base from V and 7 from J; bases not matched to a gene: 8. CDR3 protein: CATSRVSGTSPNEQFF. DNA of the CDR3: TGTGCCACCAGCAGAGTTTCCGGGACTAGCCCGAATGAGCAGTTCTTC.

The V gene is TRBV6-5, the J gene TRBJ2-3, with 8 bases lining up with TRBD2. CDR1 and CDR2 (germline): MNHEY, SVGAGI. The CDR3 sequence is 14 residues long. After removal of 7 bases from V and 2 bases from J, the junction contained 5 bases not matched to a gene. CDR3: CASTTGGHTDTQYF. The CDR3 bases are TGTGCCAGCACCACGGGGGGGCACACAGATACGCAGTATTTT.

V is TRBV30 and J is TRBJ2-2; D gene unclear. The CDR3 covers 14 residues. Trimming took 0 bases from V and 10 from J, leaving 15 bases between them. CDR1 and CDR2 from the germline V gene are GTSNPN and SVGIG (reference sequence). CDR3: CAWSVLYAPEELFF. The CDR3, as DNA: TGTGCCTGGAGTGTACTTTATGCTCCGGAGGAGCTGTTTTTT.

The chain links TRBV7-6 to TRBJ2-1, with D unclear. Germline V gene sequence: CDR1 SGHVS, CDR2 FNYEAQ. V lost 5 bases and J lost 3, with 5 bases in between. The CDR3 runs 12 residues. The CDR3 sequence: CASSPGYNEQFF. CDR3 nucleotide sequence: TGTGCCAGCAGCCCAGGCTACAATGAGCAGTTCTTC.

J is TRBJ1-2 and V is TRBV28, with D tentatively TRBD1 (6 bases). V lost 6 bases and J 6 bases, leaving 14 bases between the germline ends. The germline V gene has CDR1 MDHEN and CDR2 SYDVKM. The CDR3 length is 13 residues. The CDR3 nucleotides read TGTGCCAGCAGCGGACAGAGCCGGGATGGCTACACCTTC. Encoded protein: CASSGQSRDGYTF.

The chain couples TRBV27 to TRBJ2-1; D is undetermined. The V end lost 6 bases, the J end lost 9 bases, and 12 bases lay between the germline ends. The CDR3 totals 12 residues. Germline V CDR1 and CDR2: MNHEY, SMNVEV (reference sequence). This chain's CDR3 is CASRTRTAEQFF. The CDR3 nucleotides read TGTGCCAGCAGAACCAGGACGGCTGAGCAGTTCTTC.

The chain joins TRBV13 to TRBJ2-7; D call uncertain. This CDR3 region has 14 residues. Germline V CDR1 and CDR2: PRHDT, FYEKMQ (reference sequence). V lost 8 bases, J lost 3 bases, and 17 bases lay in between. The CDR3 bases are TGTGCCAGCGGGCCTCTAGAAACAATCTACGAGCAGTACTTC. This encodes CASGPLETIYEQYF.

This clone was seen once. This chain uses TRBV25-1 with TRBJ2-7, with 11 bases matching TRBD1. CDR1 and CDR2 from the germline V gene are MGHDK and SYGVNS. V gave up 5 bases and J gave up 5 bases; unmatched junction bases: 8. CDR3 size: 15 residues. The CDR3 DNA follows: TGTGCCAGCAGTTCGCCGGGACAGGGGGTCCACGAGCAGTACTTC. Residues: CASSSPGQGVHEQYF.

V is TRBV6-1 and J is TRBJ2-1; the match to TRBD2 covers 13 bases. With 4 bases clipped from V and 2 bases from J, the junction kept 11 bases outside the gene matches. CDR3 length equals 19 residues. The germline gives CDR1 MNHNS, CDR2 SASEGT. Here the CDR3 DNA reads TGTGCCAGCAGTGGGGGGGGGACAGGGACTAGCGGGACCTACAATGAGCAGTTCTTC. This translates into CASSGGGTGTSGTYNEQFF.

The chain carries TRBV19 and TRBJ2-7, with a possible D match to TRBD1 (5 bases). Germline assignment: CDR1 LNHDA and CDR2 SQIVND (reference sequence). V lost 3 bases and J 6 bases, leaving 12 bases between the germline ends. CDR3 length: 13 amino acids. The CDR3 DNA sequence: TGTGCCAGTAGTATTTTAGGGGCCGGCGAGCAGTACTTC. Residues: CASSILGAGEQYF. The full variable domain, completed using reference TRBV19 and TRBJ2-7, is DGGITQSPKYLFRKEGQNVTLSCEQNLNHDAMYWYRQDPGQGLRLIYYSQIVNDFQKGDIAEGYSVSREKKESFPLTVTSAQKNPTAFYLCASSILGAGEQYFGPGTRLTVT.

The chain couples TRBV5-1 to TRBJ2-2; unclear D gene. The V and J ends lost 5 bases and 4 bases respectively, with 9 bases between them. The CDR3 contains 13 residues. Per the germline V gene, CDR1 is SGHRS and CDR2 is YFSETQ. CDR3 loop: CASSFPGTGELFF. Here the CDR3 DNA reads TGCGCCAGCAGTTTTCCTGGCACCGGGGAGCTGTTTTTT.

The chain joins TRBV6-6 to TRBJ1-4; no definite D call. CDR3 size: 13 residues. Germline V lookup: CDR1 MNHNY, CDR2 SVGAGI (reference sequence). Trimming took 6 bases from V and 7 from J, leaving 12 bases between them. The CDR3: CASSPAGGEKLFF. The CDR3 nucleotides read TGTGCCAGCAGCCCAGCGGGAGGTGAAAAACTGTTTTTT.

V and J are TRBV6-5 and TRBJ2-7; 8 bases align to TRBD2. This CDR3 comprises 14 residues. Per germline, CDR1 MNHEY and CDR2 SVGAGI. The J segment lost 0 bases and the V segment lost 6 bases, leaving 4 bases of the junction unmatched. As DNA, the CDR3 is TGTGCCAGCAGGGACCTAGCGGGCTCCTACGAGCAGTACTTC. As protein: CASRDLAGSYEQYF.

V gene TRBV5-8 combines with J gene TRBJ2-7; D unclear. V was pared by 2 bases and J by 5 bases, with 14 bases between. The CDR3 sequence is 14 residues long. CDR1 and CDR2 from the germline V gene are SGHTS and YDEGEE. The DNA of the CDR3 is TGTGCCAGCAGCTTTCTGGGCAGGTTGCACGAGCAGTACTTC. Its protein is CASSFLGRLHEQYF.

Only one count was recorded for this clone. V gene TRBV7-8 combines with J gene TRBJ2-5, with 9 bases identical to TRBD1. Germline V gene lookup returns CDR1 SGHVS and CDR2 FQNEAQ. The CDR3 spans 16 residues. Germline trimming cut 5 bases from V and 4 bases from J; bases unmatched to any gene: 11. CDR3 region: CASSEGQGGFGETQYF. The CDR3 region has the DNA TGTGCCAGCAGCGAGGGACAGGGAGGTTTTGGAGAGACCCAGTACTTC.